The 14 T cell receptor beta chains given below trace back to one sample, sequenced in a study of technical replicates of blood from a few donors. The protocol was immunoSEQ multiplex PCR, while the TCRdb copy is restricted to in-frame clones and leaves out a portion. The table lists about 81,000 clones, about 96% of them singletons. The sample consisted of T cells isolated from PBMCs. The receptors shown here come from a human donor in good health.

The rearrangement links TRBV28 to TRBJ2-7, with D possibly being TRBD2 (7 bases). The CDR3 totals 15 residues. Germline V CDR1 and CDR2: MDHEN, SYDVKM. V lost 4 bases and J 2 bases, leaving 15 bases between the germline ends. The chain's CDR3 is CASSSGGSVTYEQYF. In DNA, the CDR3 is TGTGCCAGCAGTTCGGGGGGCAGCGTTACCTACGAGCAGTACTTC.

This chain joins TRBV7-6 and TRBJ2-7; D gene uncertain. This CDR3 spans 11 amino acids. With 1 base removed from V and 6 bases from J, the gap between germline ends came to 4 bases. Germline V CDR1 and CDR2: SGHVS, FNYEAQ. CDR3 protein: CASSLGAEQYF. The DNA of the CDR3 is TGTGCCAGCAGCTTAGGGGCCGAGCAGTACTTC. Full variable domain (remainder filled in from reference TRBV7-6 and TRBJ2-7): GAGVSQSPRYKVTKRGQDVALRCDPISGHVSLYWYRQALGQGPEFLTYFNYEAQQDKSGLPNDRFSAERPEGSISTLTIQRTEQRDSAMYRCASSLGAEQYFGPGTRLTVT.

This chain links TRBV19 with TRBJ2-3, with 9 bases fitting TRBD2. V shed 2 bases, J shed 2 bases, and the junction held 5 bases outside the gene matches. The V gene's germline CDR1 is LNHDA and CDR2 SQIVND (reference sequence). The CDR3 has 16 amino acids. This CDR3 is CASSISVAGDTDTQYF. The CDR3 DNA sequence: TGTGCCAGTAGTATATCTGTAGCGGGGGACACAGATACGCAGTATTTT. The full variable domain, rest sourced from reference TRBV19 and TRBJ2-3, is DGGITQSPKYLFRKEGQNVTLSCEQNLNHDAMYWYRQDPGQGLRLIYYSQIVNDFQKGDIAEGYSVSREKKESFPLTVTSAQKNPTAFYLCASSISVAGDTDTQYFGPGTRLTVL.

The chain employs TRBV4-1 and TRBJ2-5; maybe TRBD2 (7 bases). Deletions cut 0 bases from V and 4 bases from J, with 15 bases between. Germline loops: CDR1 MGHRA, CDR2 YSYEKL. This CDR3 spans 16 amino acids. This CDR3 reads CASSQDGVGGRETQYF. In nucleotides, the CDR3 is TGCGCCAGCAGCCAAGATGGCGTCGGGGGGCGAGAGACCCAGTACTTC.

The V gene is TRBV7-6, the J gene TRBJ2-1; D gene ambiguous. V was cut by 1 base and J by 10 bases, with 5 bases left in between. Germline V lookup: CDR1 SGHVS, CDR2 FNYEAQ. This CDR3 spans 11 amino acids. The CDR3 loop is CASSLGAEQFF. CDR3 coding DNA: TGTGCCAGCAGCTTAGGGGCAGAGCAGTTCTTC.

V usage is TRBV27 and J usage is TRBJ2-1; possible D gene TRBD2, 7 bases. The CDR3 runs to 13 residues. The V end was cut by 7 bases, the J end by 7 bases, with 14 bases between. CDR1 MNHEY and CDR2 SMNVEV come from the germline V gene (reference sequence). The CDR3 spells CASMGGAGNEQFF. The CDR3 coding sequence is TGTGCCAGCATGGGGGGGGCTGGGAATGAGCAGTTCTTC.

V usage is TRBV2 and J usage is TRBJ2-7; no clear D. The V gene's germline CDR1 is SNHLY and CDR2 FYNNEI. This CDR3 is built from 13 residues. V was pared by 2 bases and J by 0 bases, with 5 bases between. The CDR3 DNA follows: TGTGCCAGCAGTGAAACATCCTCCTACGAGCAGTACTTC. Amino acid sequence: CASSETSSYEQYF.

Only one count was recorded for this clone. This chain connects TRBV4-2 to TRBJ2-3, with D possibly TRBD2 on 6 matching bases. Germline V CDR1 and CDR2: LGHNA, YNFKEQ. The CDR3 consists of 16 residues. Trimming cost V 0 bases and J 1 base, with 11 bases left between them. The DNA for the CDR3 is TGTGCCAGCAGCCAAGACGCGGGAACGCGCACAGATACGCAGTATTTT. Amino acid sequence: CASSQDAGTRTDTQYF.

The chain combines TRBV11-2 with TRBJ2-1, with TRBD1 identical over 7 bases. Germline CDR1 and CDR2: SGHAT and FQNNGV. J was trimmed by 0 bases and V by 4 bases; bases with no gene match: 6. The CDR3 is made up of 16 amino acids. CDR3 DNA sequence: TGTGCCAGCAGCTCCAGGGGGTACCCCTCCTACAATGAGCAGTTCTTC. Its protein product is CASSSRGYPSYNEQFF.

The chain combines TRBV11-2 with TRBJ2-7, with 8 bases aligning to TRBD2. CDR3 length: 14 residues. Germline-derived CDR1 and CDR2 are SGHAT and FQNNGV. The J segment lost 3 bases and the V segment lost 2 bases, leaving 3 bases of the junction unmatched. The CDR3 is CASSLTSGSYEQYF. CDR3 nucleotides: TGTGCCAGCAGCTTAACAAGCGGGAGCTACGAGCAGTACTTC.

The chain combines TRBV15 with TRBJ2-1, with TRBD2 matching 12 bases. Per germline, CDR1 LNHNV and CDR2 YYDKDF (reference sequence). Losses at the gene ends were 2 bases for V and 8 bases for J; bases not matched to a gene: 10. This CDR3 is built from 17 residues. CDR3 region: CATSRPSTSGRRDEQFF. The CDR3 DNA sequence: TGTGCCACCAGCAGACCCTCCACTAGCGGGAGGAGGGATGAGCAGTTCTTC.

The chain uses TRBV4-1 and TRBJ1-1; the D gene is possibly TRBD1 (6 bases). This CDR3 contains 13 residues. Germline V gene sequence: CDR1 MGHRA, CDR2 YSYEKL. Trimming cost V 3 bases and J 6 bases, with 11 bases left between them. The chain's CDR3 is CASSHPGTSEAFF. DNA for the CDR3: TGCGCCAGCAGCCACCCAGGGACATCTGAAGCTTTCTTT.

This chain links TRBV6-1 with TRBJ1-5; D is possibly TRBD1 (6 bases). The germline V gene encodes CDR1 MNHNS and CDR2 SASEGT. The CDR3 contains 14 residues. Trimming cost V 4 bases and J 5 bases, with 12 bases left between them. CDR3 residues: CASSGAGGYQPQHF. As DNA, the CDR3 is TGTGCCAGCAGTGGGGCGGGGGGCTATCAGCCCCAGCATTTT.

As to this clone: Germline is not matched at one junction end, which may reflect a read error. The rearrangement joins TRBV11-2 to TRBJ2-3; TRBD1 matches at 11 bases. From germline, CDR1 is SGHAT and CDR2 FQNNGV. The CDR3 extends over 12 amino acids. The CDR3: CSDRGPSDTQYF. DNA for the CDR3: TGCTCGGACAGGGGGCCATCAGATACGCAGTATTTT.